The rows below give T cell receptor beta chains drawn from one sample of a study of T cell repertoires in cytomegalovirus infection. A single record per CDR3 protein comes from TCRdb applying MiXCR to the reads. The sample shows around 330,000 distinct CDR3 sequences, around a sixth of them seen only once. The source material was PBMCs. The receptor set was obtained from a human donor in good health (CMV status not recorded). Some clones in this sample may be carry-over from other donors' samples. CDR3s include the opening cysteine and the closing phenylalanine or tryptophan. D genes are given only for firm matches. The size of a clone is reported for some rows only, either as once, few or many, or as a class for expanded clones.

d_call | j_call | v_call | clone_size | cdr3_nt | cdr3_aa
TRBD2 | TRBJ2-3 | TRBV7-2 | many | TGTGCCAGCAGCTTATGGCGGGGGACCACAGATACGCAGTATTTT | CASSLWRGTTDTQYF
TRBD1 | TRBJ1-2 | TRBV12-3/TRBV12-4 | NA | TGTGCCAGCACTGACAGGGTACCAAACTATGGCTACACCTTC | CASTDRVPNYGYTF
NA | TRBJ2-1 | TRBV6-6 | NA | TGTGCCACCCAACCTAGGGAGATCTACAATAAGCAGTTCTTC | CATQPREIYNKQFF
TRBD1 | TRBJ2-7 | TRBV7-2 | many | TGTGCCAGCACCCAGACAGGGGGGGGTTACGAGCAGTACTTC | CASTQTGGGYEQYF
TRBD2 | TRBJ2-3 | TRBV7-3 | many | TGTGCCAGCAGCTTAAGGCCGACTAGCGAAGGAGGTACGCAGTATTTT | CASSLRPTSEGGTQYF
NA | TRBJ1-2 | TRBV4-2 | many | TGTGCCAGCAGCCAAGCCCGGATGAATGTCTATGGCTACACCTTC | CASSQARMNVYGYTF
NA | TRBJ1-4 | TRBV19 | NA | TGTGCCAGTAACGGCAGGGGTTCCGCTAATGAAAAACTGTTTTTT | CASNGRGSANEKLFF
NA | TRBJ1-2 | TRBV19 | many | TGTGCCAGTAGTAAGCCAGGGAACTATGGCTACACCTTC | CASSKPGNYGYTF
NA | TRBJ1-1 | TRBV7-2 | many | TGTGCCAGCAGCTTGCAGGGACTCACTGAAGCTTTCTTT | CASSLQGLTEAFF
NA | TRBJ2-3 | TRBV7-8 | many | TGTGCCAGCAGCCGCCGGGCGGTCGATACGCAGTATTTT | CASSRRAVDTQYF